The following is a TCR beta chain sequence with its context. TCRdb re-called the RACE reads with MiXCR, one entry per CDR3 protein. The data show under 120,000 distinct CDR3 sequences, with approximately 11% seen just once and roughly 3.3% held by the top ten. V lost 3 bases, J lost 0 bases, and 5 bases stayed unmatched. The CDR3 sequence is 16 residues long. This entry is derived from a study of human T cells and chemical hapten exposure. This sample's time point: patch test 1, 2 weeks after DPC sensitization. Treatment meaning: therapeutic diphenylcyclopropenone sensitization with weekly scalp DPC. This TCR was recovered from a woman between 40 and 50 years old with alopecia areata. Some clones in this sample may be carry-over from other donors' samples. The sequenced sample was whole blood, obtained in connection with sensitization to the hapten diphenylcyclopropenone (DPC). The gene calls are TRBV12-3 or TRBV12-4 and TRBJ2-3; 8 bases agree with TRBD2. The CDR3 DNA reads as TGTGCCAGCAGTTTGCGGGGGGCGTGGAGCACAGATACGCAGTATTTT. It encodes CASSLRGAWSTDTQYF.